The 17 T cell receptor beta chains below were found in one sample sequenced in a study of blood T cell repertoires in COVID-19. Method: immunoSEQ multiplex PCR; TCRdb's copy keeps in-frame clones and lacks some. This sample yields 250,000 or so clones, of which approximately 90% are seen a single time; 1.2% belongs to the top ten. The sample consisted of PBMCs or T cells enriched from blood (not recorded which). Every receptor here comes from a human donor in a cohort exposed to, infected with or recovered from COVID-19 (not recorded which). The donor label of this sample is uncertain.

The rearrangement links TRBV10-3 to TRBJ1-1; unclear D gene. Germline lookup yields CDR1 ENHRY and CDR2 SYGVKD. The CDR3 length is 14 residues. Trimming took off 7 bases at V and 3 bases at J, with 15 bases between the two ends. CDR3 coding DNA: TGTGCCATCACCCCTGCTCCGAGGGACACTGAAGCTTTCTTT. Protein sequence: CAITPAPRDTEAFF.

The rearrangement joins TRBV13 to TRBJ2-7, with TRBD2 as a possible D gene (6 bases). The germline V gene encodes CDR1 PRHDT and CDR2 FYEKMQ (reference sequence). The CDR3 length is 15 residues. V gave up 2 bases and J gave up 0 bases, with 11 bases separating them. CDR3 sequence: CASSLRSGVSYEQYF. The CDR3 DNA reads TGTGCCAGCAGCTTAAGATCGGGGGTCTCCTACGAGCAGTACTTC.

The chain uses TRBV9 and TRBJ1-6, with TRBD1 matching over 9 bases. CDR3 length equals 15 residues. From germline, CDR1 is SGDLS and CDR2 YYNGEE. Trimming at V came to 0 bases and at J to 10 bases, leaving 5 bases not matched to a gene. This chain's CDR3 is CASSVARTGDSPLHF. CDR3 bases: TGTGCCAGCAGCGTAGCCCGGACAGGGGACTCACCCCTCCACTTT.

This rearrangement joins TRBV7-3 to TRBJ2-5; 8 bases are shared with TRBD1. Germline-derived CDR1 and CDR2 are SGHTA and FQGTGA. The CDR3 length is 14 residues. V gave up 6 bases and J gave up 1 base; unmatched junction bases: 4. The CDR3 here is CASSRDRGQETQYF. The CDR3 DNA is TGTGCCAGCAGTCGAGACAGGGGCCAAGAGACCCAGTACTTC.

The chain uses TRBV14 and TRBJ1-1; 9 bases map to TRBD1. Germline CDR1 reads SGHDN; CDR2 reads FVKESK. The V and J ends lost 5 bases and 3 bases, in that order; junction bases with no gene match: 4. The CDR3 runs 14 residues. CDR3 DNA sequence: TGTGCCAGCAGCGATTGGACAGGGGACACTGAAGCTTTCTTT. Translated, it gives CASSDWTGDTEAFF.

The V gene is TRBV5-6, the J gene TRBJ1-2; 9 bases align to TRBD1. Looked up from germline, CDR1 is SGHDT and CDR2 is YYEEEE. The V segment lost 3 bases and the J segment 2 bases; nucleotides outside the gene matches: 5. The CDR3 is 15 amino acids. In DNA, the CDR3 is TGTGCCAGCAGCTCCGACAGGGGGGAGAACTATGGCTACACCTTC. Protein sequence: CASSSDRGENYGYTF.

The chain uses TRBV7-9 and TRBJ1-2; 10 bases fit TRBD1. From germline, CDR1 is SEHNR and CDR2 FQNEAQ (reference sequence). V dropped 3 bases and J dropped 2; count of bases not matched to a gene: 3. The CDR3 totals 15 residues. The CDR3 sequence: CASSLGGQGNYGYTF. CDR3 nucleotides: TGTGCCAGCAGCTTGGGGGGACAGGGGAACTATGGCTACACCTTC.

The rearrangement joins TRBV24-1 to TRBJ2-2; D may be TRBD2 (6 bases). CDR1 and CDR2 from the germline V gene are KGHDR and SFDVKD. V was trimmed by 4 bases and J by 3 bases, leaving 11 bases between them. This CDR3 contains 15 residues. The CDR3 region has the DNA TGTGCCACCAGTGACATTAGGAGGGACACCGGGGAGCTGTTTTTT. Encoded protein: CATSDIRRDTGELFF.

This clone was recorded once. The chain is built from TRBV5-1 and TRBJ2-3; possible D gene TRBD1, 6 bases. The ends were cut back, 7 bases at V and 3 bases at J, with 21 bases in the middle. The CDR3 extends over 16 amino acids. The germline V gene encodes CDR1 SGHRS and CDR2 YFSETQ. CDR3 sequence (DNA): TGCGCCAGCTCCCGGGTGGGTCAGGGGCGGACAGATACGCAGTATTTT. This encodes CASSRVGQGRTDTQYF.

The V gene is TRBV24-1, the J gene TRBJ1-4; D unresolved. V was shortened by 7 bases and J by 7 bases, with 12 bases between the two germline ends. CDR1 and CDR2 (germline): KGHDR, SFDVKD. The CDR3 is 13 residues long. The CDR3 sequence is CATRGGVGEKLFF. CDR3 nucleotides: TGTGCCACCAGAGGCGGGGTGGGTGAAAAACTGTTTTTT.

This clone was seen only once. The V and J genes are TRBV7-2 and TRBJ2-1; D may be TRBD2 (5 bases). Trimming shortened V by 5 bases and J by 7 bases, and 12 bases separated the two germline ends. Germline V lookup: CDR1 SGHTA, CDR2 FQGNSA. CDR3 size: 13 residues. The CDR3: CASSPGNMNEQFF. CDR3 sequence (DNA): TGTGCCAGCAGCCCCGGGAACATGAATGAGCAGTTCTTC.

The chain links TRBV19 to TRBJ1-1; TRBD1 is a possible D gene (5 bases). This CDR3 is built from 14 residues. Germline CDR1 and CDR2: LNHDA and SQIVND (reference sequence). V gave up 3 bases and J gave up 1 base, with 9 bases separating them. Here the CDR3 DNA reads TGTGCCAGTAGTATGAGGGGAGGGAACACTGAAGCTTTCTTT. Translating gives CASSMRGGNTEAFF.

The rearrangement links TRBV24-1 to TRBJ1-2, with D perhaps TRBD1 (6 bases). CDR3 size: 16 residues. V lost 8 bases and J 2 bases, leaving 20 bases between the germline ends. Germline-derived CDR1 and CDR2 are KGHDR and SFDVKD. The CDR3 coding sequence is TGTGCCACCACAGTGAGGGGGGGGCGGCTGAACTATGGCTACACCTTC. Protein sequence: CATTVRGGRLNYGYTF.

The chain couples TRBV10-2 to TRBJ2-2, with a possible D match to TRBD1 (5 bases). V dropped 7 bases and J dropped 0 bases, with 9 bases sitting between them. From germline, CDR1 is WSHSY and CDR2 SAAADI. The CDR3 totals 14 residues. CDR3 bases: TGCGCCAGCACGACAGTAACGAACACCGGGGAGCTGTTTTTT. Its protein is CASTTVTNTGELFF.

The chain uses TRBV5-1 and TRBJ2-4; D perhaps matches TRBD2 (5 bases). Germline values: CDR1 SGHRS, CDR2 YFSETQ. V lost 2 bases, J lost 4 bases, and 7 bases lay in between. This CDR3 contains 13 residues. CDR3 sequence: CASSLDYKNIQYF. DNA of the CDR3: TGCGCCAGCAGCTTAGACTATAAAAACATTCAGTACTTC.

A single count supports this clone. The same CDR3 arises from other DNA sequences in this sample as well. The chain is built from TRBV9 and TRBJ1-3; D perhaps matches TRBD1 (5 bases). V lost 0 bases and J 0 bases, leaving 7 bases between the germline ends. Germline CDR1 is SGDLS and CDR2 is YYNGEE. This CDR3 spans 15 amino acids. CDR3 in DNA: TGTGCCAGCAGCGTAGTGGGGGGCTCTGGAAACACCATATATTTT. As protein: CASSVVGGSGNTIYF.

The V gene is TRBV15, the J gene TRBJ1-3; D is undetermined. CDR3 length: 15 amino acids. Germline-derived CDR1 and CDR2 are LNHNV and YYDKDF (reference sequence). With 5 bases removed from V and 8 bases from J, the gap between germline ends came to 19 bases. The CDR3 region has the DNA TGTGCCACCAGCGGGCCCGCGGGGTTAAGGGACACCATATATTTT. This gives the protein CATSGPAGLRDTIYF.